This T cell receptor beta chain was retrieved from a study of cytomegalovirus exposure and HLA in healthy donors. The CDR3 runs to 13 residues. The V gene end was trimmed by 7 bases and the J gene end by 5 bases; junction bases not matched to a gene: 5. Per germline, CDR1 MNHNY and CDR2 SVGAGI (reference sequence). Primers for the PCR totalled 60 Vbeta and 13 Jbeta. Sequencing was performed with immunoSEQ multiplex PCR; in TCRdb, only in-frame clones are kept and a portion is missing. The sample records some 120,000 clones, approximately 70% being singletons. The material sequenced was PBMCs. This receptor was identified in a woman in her 30s in good health and CMV-seronegative. V is TRBV6-6 and J is TRBJ2-5; TRBD1 aligns across 9 bases. CDR3: CASIRTGDETQYF. The CDR3 DNA sequence: TGTGCCAGCATCAGGACAGGGGACGAGACCCAGTACTTC.